These T cell receptor beta chains were read from a single sample in a study of human T cells and chemical hapten exposure. TCRdb reprocessed the RACE reads with MiXCR, giving one entry per CDR3 protein. The sample lists 52,000 or so distinct CDR3 sequences, 9.5% to 10% occurring once. The sample here was whole blood, taken in connection with sensitization to the hapten diphenylcyclopropenone (DPC). Every receptor here comes from a man aged 40-55 years with alopecia areata. Some clones in this sample may be carry-over from other donors' samples. CDR3s leave out the opening cysteine and the closing phenylalanine or tryptophan. Fields, in order: clone size, V gene, J gene, CDR3 protein. Expanded clones get a size class; other rows say once, few or many, or leave the size out.

few	TRBV4-1	TRBJ2-5	ASSQDPGSQETQY
many	TRBV7-3	TRBJ2-5	ASSSLAGHSTQY
few	TRBV10-3	TRBJ2-5	ATTTGRGSETQY
-	TRBV7-6	TRBJ2-5	ASMASGRSGETQY
-	TRBV11-2	TRBJ2-7	ASSLATGIPYEQY
many	TRBV28	TRBJ2-2	ASTGLVNTGELF
-	TRBV9	TRBJ1-1	ASSPGFHYWAF
-	TRBV27	TRBJ1-6	ASSPLGPPSSYNSPLH
many	TRBV11-2	TRBJ1-3	ASSPGGAGNTIY
few	TRBV7-2	TRBJ2-1	ASSLEPLLGGNNEQF
few	TRBV20-1	TRBJ2-3	SASFSTRGNAQTQY
-	TRBV12-3/TRBV12-4	TRBJ2-7	ASSSRGYEQY
many	TRBV28	TRBJ2-2	ASSLGIGELF
-	TRBV7-8	TRBJ2-1	ASRDAYPEQF
many	TRBV11-2	TRBJ2-5	ASSSSGGQETQY
few	TRBV9	TRBJ2-7	ASSPISGREQY
many	TRBV6-6	TRBJ1-6	ASSWTDSPLH
-	TRBV4-3	TRBJ2-1	ASSQVASGYNEQF
-	TRBV6-2/TRBV6-3	TRBJ2-7	ASSYGGEQY
few	TRBV7-2	TRBJ1-2	ASIPGGRRVIGGYT
-	TRBV11-2	TRBJ2-7	ASSLVRLHEQY
many	TRBV3-1	TRBJ2-3	ASSRDRDRARY
-	TRBV5-1	TRBJ2-1	ASSTGDFGDEQF
-	TRBV7-9	TRBJ2-1	ATRMGGTSGNEQF
many	TRBV18	TRBJ1-3	ASSPSTGMDGNTIY
many	TRBV28	TRBJ2-7	ASTPTLTYEQY
few	TRBV11-3	TRBJ2-7	ASSFRTGNEQY
many	TRBV28	TRBJ2-7	ASSLWAPSRVRRSYEQY